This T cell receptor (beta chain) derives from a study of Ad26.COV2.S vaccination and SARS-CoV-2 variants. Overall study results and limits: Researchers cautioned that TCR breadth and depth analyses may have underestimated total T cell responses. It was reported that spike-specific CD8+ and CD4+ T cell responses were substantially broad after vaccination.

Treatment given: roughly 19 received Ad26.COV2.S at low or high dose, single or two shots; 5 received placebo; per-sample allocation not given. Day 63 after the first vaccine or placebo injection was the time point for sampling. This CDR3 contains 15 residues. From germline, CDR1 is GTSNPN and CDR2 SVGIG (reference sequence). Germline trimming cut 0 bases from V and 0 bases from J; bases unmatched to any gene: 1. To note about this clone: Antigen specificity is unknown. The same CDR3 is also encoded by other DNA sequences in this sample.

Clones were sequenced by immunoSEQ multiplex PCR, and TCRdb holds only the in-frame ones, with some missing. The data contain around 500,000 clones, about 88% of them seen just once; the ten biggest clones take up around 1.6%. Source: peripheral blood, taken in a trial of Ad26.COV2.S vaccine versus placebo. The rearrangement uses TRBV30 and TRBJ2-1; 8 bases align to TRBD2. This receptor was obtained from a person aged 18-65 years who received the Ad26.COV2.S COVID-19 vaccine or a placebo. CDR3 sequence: CAWSVGTSSYNEQFF. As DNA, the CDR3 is TGTGCCTGGAGTGTCGGGACTAGCTCCTACAATGAGCAGTTCTTC.